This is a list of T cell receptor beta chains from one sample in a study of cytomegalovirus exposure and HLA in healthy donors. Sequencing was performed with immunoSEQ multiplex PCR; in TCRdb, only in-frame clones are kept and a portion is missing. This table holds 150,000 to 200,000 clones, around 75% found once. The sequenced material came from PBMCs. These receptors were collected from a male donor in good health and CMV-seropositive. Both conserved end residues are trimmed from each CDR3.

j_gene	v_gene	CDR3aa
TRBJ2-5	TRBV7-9	SSSSNRGRAETQY
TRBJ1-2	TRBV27	ASSYDRGNGYT
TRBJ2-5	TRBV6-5	ASRDWQQETQY
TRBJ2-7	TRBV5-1	ASSWVQGGGSSYEQY
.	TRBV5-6	ASRVRGSSYEQY
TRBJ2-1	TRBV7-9	ASSLGRVSTQAENEQF
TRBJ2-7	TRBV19	ASSINSGDYEQY
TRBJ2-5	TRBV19	ASSIQEGETQY
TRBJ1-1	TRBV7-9	ASSAQQGMGAF
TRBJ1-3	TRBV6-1	ASSGRRSSGNTIY
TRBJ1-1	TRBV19	ASSILRDRRLNTEAF
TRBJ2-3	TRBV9	ASSSASGSYSTDTQY